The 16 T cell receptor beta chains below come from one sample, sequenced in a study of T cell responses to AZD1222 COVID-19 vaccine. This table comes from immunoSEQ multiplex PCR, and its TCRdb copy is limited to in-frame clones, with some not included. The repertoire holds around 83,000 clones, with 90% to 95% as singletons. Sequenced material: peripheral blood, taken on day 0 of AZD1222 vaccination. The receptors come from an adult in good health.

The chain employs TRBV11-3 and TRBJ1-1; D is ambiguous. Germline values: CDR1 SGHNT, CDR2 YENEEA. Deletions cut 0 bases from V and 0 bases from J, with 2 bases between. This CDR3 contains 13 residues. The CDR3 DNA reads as TGTGCCAGCAGCTTAGACGTGAACACTGAAGCTTTCTTT. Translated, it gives CASSLDVNTEAFF.

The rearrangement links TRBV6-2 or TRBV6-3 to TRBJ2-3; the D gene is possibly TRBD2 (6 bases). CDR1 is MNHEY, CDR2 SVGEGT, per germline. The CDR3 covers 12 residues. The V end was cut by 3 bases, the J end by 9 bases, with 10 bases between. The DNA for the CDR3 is TGTGCCAGCAGTTATATCGGAGGGACGCAGTATTTT. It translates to CASSYIGGTQYF.

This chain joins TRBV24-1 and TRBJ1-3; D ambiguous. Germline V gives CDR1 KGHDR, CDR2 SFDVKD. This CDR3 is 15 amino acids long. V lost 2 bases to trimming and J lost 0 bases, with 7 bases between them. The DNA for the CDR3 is TGTGCCACCAGTGATTATCAGGACTCTGGAAACACCATATATTTT. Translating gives CATSDYQDSGNTIYF.

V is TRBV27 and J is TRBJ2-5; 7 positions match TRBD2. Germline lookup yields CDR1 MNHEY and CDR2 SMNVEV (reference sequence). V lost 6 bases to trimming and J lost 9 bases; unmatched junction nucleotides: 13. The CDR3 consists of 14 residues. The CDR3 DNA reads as TGTGCCAGCAGCTCCGGGACTACCACCTCGGCCCAGTACTTC. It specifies CASSSGTTTSAQYF.

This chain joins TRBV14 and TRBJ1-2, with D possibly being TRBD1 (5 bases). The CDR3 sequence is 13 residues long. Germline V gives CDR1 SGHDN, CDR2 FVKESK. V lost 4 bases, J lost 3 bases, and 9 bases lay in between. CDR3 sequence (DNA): TGTGCCAGCAGCCCCGGGACGGACTATGGCTACACCTTC. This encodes CASSPGTDYGYTF. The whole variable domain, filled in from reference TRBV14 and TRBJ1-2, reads EAGVTQFPSHSVIEKGQTVTLRCDPISGHDNLYWYRRVMGKEIKFLLHFVKESKQDESGMPNNRFLAERTGGTYSTLKVQPAELEDSGVYFCASSPGTDYGYTFGSGTRLTVV.

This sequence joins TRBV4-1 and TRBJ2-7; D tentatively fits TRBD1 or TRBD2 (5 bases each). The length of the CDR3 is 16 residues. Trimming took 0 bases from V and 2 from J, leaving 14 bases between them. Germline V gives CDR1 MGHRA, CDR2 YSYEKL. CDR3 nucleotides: TGCGCCAGCAGCCAAGACTTGCAGGGAGTGGCCTACGAGCAGTACTTC. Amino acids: CASSQDLQGVAYEQYF.

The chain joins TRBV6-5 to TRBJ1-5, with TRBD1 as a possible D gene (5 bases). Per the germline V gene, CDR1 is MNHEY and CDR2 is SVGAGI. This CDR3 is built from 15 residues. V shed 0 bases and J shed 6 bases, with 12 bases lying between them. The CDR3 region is CASSYSPGYGQPQHF. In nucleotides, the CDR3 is TGTGCCAGCAGTTACTCCCCAGGGTATGGTCAGCCCCAGCATTTT.

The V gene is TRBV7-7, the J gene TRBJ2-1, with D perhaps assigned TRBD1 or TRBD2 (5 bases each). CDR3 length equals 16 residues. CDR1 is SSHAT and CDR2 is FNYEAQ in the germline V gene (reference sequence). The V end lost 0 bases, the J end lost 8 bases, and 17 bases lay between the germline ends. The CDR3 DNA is TGTGCCAGCAGCTTAGCGCGGGCAGGGTCCAACGATGAGCAGTTCTTC. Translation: CASSLARAGSNDEQFF. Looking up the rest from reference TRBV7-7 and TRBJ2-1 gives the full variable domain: GAGVSQSPRYKVTKRGQDVTLRCDPISSHATLYWYQQALGQGPEFLTYFNYEAQPDKSGLPSDRFSAERPEGSISTLTIQRTEQRDSAMYRCASSLARAGSNDEQFFGPGTRLTVL.

CDR3 sequence: CASSQLGSTEQFF. DNA for the CDR3: TGTGCCAGCAGCCAATTAGGTAGCACCGAGCAGTTCTTC. This rearrangement joins TRBV3-1 (or the pseudogene TRBV3-2) to TRBJ2-1; D unresolved. The CDR3 is 13 amino acids. The germline V and J ends were trimmed by 2 bases and 10 bases, with 12 bases remaining between them. Germline V gives CDR1 LGHDT, CDR2 YNNKEL (reference sequence).

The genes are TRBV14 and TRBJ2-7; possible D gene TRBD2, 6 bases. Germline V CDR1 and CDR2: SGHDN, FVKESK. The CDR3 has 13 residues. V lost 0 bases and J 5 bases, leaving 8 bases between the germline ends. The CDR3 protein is CASSQDPGDEQYF. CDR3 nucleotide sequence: TGTGCCAGCAGCCAAGATCCGGGGGACGAGCAGTACTTC.

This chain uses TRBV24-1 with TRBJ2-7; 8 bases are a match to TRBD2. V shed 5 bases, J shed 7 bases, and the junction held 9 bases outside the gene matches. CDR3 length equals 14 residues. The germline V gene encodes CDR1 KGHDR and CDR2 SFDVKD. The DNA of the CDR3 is TGTGCCACCAGTGGTCGGGAGGGCCTCCGGGAGCAGTACTTC. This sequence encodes CATSGREGLREQYF.

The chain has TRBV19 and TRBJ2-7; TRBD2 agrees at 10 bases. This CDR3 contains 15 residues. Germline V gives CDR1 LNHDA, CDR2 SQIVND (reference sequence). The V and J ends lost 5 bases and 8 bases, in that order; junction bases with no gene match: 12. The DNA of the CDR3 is TGTGCCAGTAGTCTTCTAGCGGGAGACCCCGGAAAGCAGTACTTC. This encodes CASSLLAGDPGKQYF. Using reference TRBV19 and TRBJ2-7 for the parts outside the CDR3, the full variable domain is DGGITQSPKYLFRKEGQNVTLSCEQNLNHDAMYWYRQDPGQGLRLIYYSQIVNDFQKGDIAEGYSVSREKKESFPLTVTSAQKNPTAFYLCASSLLAGDPGKQYFGPGTRLTVT.

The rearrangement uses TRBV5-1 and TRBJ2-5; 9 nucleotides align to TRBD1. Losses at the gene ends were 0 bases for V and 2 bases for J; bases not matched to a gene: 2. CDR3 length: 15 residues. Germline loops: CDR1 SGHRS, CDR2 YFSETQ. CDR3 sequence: CASSLAGTGQETQYF. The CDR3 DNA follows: TGCGCCAGCAGCTTGGCCGGGACAGGGCAAGAGACCCAGTACTTC.

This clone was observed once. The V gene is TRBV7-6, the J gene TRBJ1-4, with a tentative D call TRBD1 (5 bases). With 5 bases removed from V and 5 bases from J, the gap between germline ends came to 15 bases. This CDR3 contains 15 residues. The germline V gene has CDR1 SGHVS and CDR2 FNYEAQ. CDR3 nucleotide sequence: TGTGCCAGCAGCCGAACGCTCGGGGGGAATGAAAAACTGTTTTTT. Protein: CASSRTLGGNEKLFF.

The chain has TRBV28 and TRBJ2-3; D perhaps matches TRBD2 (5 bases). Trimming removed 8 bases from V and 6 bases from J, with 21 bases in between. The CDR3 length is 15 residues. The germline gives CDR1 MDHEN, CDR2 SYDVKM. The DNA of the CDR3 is TGTGCCAGCCCCCCGCCGAGAGGGCACCCTGATACGCAGTATTTT. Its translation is CASPPPRGHPDTQYF.

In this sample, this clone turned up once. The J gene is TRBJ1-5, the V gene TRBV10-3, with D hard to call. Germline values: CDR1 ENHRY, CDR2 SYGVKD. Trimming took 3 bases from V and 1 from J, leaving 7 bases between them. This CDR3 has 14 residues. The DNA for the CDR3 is TGTGCCATCAGTGATAGTAGGAGCAATCAGCCCCAGCATTTT. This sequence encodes CAISDSRSNQPQHF.